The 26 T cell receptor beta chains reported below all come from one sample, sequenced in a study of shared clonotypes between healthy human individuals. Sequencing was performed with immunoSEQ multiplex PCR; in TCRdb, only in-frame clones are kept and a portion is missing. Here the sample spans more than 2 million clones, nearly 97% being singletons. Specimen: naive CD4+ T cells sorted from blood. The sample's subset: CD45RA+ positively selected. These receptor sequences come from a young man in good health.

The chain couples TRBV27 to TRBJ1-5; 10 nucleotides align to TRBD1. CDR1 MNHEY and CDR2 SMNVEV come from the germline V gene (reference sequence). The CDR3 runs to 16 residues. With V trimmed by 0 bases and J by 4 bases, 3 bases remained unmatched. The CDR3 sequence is CASSLSRDRGNQPQHF. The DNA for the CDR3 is TGTGCCAGCAGTTTATCGAGGGACAGGGGTAATCAGCCCCAGCATTTT.

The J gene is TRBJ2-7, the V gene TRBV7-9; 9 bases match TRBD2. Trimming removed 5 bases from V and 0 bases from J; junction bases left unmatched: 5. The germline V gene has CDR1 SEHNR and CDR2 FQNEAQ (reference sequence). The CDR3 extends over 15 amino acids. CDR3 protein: CASSGNSGSSYEQYF. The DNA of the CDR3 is TGTGCCAGCAGCGGAAATAGCGGGAGCTCCTACGAGCAGTACTTC.

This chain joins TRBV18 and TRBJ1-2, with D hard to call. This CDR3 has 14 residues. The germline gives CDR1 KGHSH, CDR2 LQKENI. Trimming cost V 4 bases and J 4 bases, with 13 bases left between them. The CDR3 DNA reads TGTGCCAGCTCACTAGAACAGCGGAGCTATGGCTACACCTTC. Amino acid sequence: CASSLEQRSYGYTF.

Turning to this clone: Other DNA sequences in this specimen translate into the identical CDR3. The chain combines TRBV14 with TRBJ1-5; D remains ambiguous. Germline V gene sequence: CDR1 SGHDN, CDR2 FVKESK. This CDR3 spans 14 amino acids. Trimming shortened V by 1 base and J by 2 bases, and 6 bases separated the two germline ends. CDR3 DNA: TGTGCCAGCAGCCAAGGTGGGGGCAATCAGCCCCAGCATTTT. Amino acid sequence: CASSQGGGNQPQHF.

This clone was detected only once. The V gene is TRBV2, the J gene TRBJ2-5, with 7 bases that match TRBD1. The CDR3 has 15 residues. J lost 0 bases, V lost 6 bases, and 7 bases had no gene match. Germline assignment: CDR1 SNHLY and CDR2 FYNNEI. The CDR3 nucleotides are TGTGCCAGCAGCGGGACAGCACAGTACCAAGAGACCCAGTACTTC. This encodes CASSGTAQYQETQYF.

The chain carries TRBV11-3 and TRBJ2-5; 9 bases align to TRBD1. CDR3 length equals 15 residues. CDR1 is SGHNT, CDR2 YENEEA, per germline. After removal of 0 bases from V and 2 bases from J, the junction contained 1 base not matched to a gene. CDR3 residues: CASSLEGQGQETQYF. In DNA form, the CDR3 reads TGTGCCAGCAGCTTAGAGGGACAGGGTCAAGAGACCCAGTACTTC.

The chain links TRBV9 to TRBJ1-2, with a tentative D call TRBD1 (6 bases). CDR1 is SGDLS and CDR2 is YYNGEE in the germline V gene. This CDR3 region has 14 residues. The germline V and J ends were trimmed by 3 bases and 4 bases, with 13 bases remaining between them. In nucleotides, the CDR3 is TGTGCCAGCAGCGCGCAGGGGACGGCCTATGGCTACACCTTC. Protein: CASSAQGTAYGYTF.

CDR3 amino acids: CASVLDRPASQAYEQYF. CDR3 in DNA: TGTGCTAGTGTATTGGACAGGCCCGCAAGTCAAGCCTACGAGCAGTACTTC. The J gene is TRBJ2-7, the V gene TRBV12-5; TRBD1 matches 7 bases. This CDR3 comprises 17 residues. Germline loops: CDR1 LGHNT, CDR2 FRNRAP. Trimming cost V 7 bases and J 2 bases; bases outside gene matches: 17.

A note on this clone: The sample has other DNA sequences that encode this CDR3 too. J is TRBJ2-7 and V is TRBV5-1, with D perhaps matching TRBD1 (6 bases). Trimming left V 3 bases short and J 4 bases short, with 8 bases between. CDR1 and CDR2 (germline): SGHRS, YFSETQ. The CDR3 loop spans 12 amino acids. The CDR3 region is CASSSTGYEQYF. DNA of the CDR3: TGCGCCAGCAGCTCAACAGGGTACGAGCAGTACTTC.

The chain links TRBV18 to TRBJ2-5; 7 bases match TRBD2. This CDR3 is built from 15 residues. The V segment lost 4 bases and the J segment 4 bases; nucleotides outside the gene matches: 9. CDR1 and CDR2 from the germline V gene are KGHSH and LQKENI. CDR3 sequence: CASSRSGVGGETQYF. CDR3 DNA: TGTGCCAGCTCACGGAGCGGGGTAGGCGGAGAGACCCAGTACTTC.

The chain's CDR3 is CASSHPTGSNEQFF. The CDR3 DNA reads as TGTGCCAGCTCGCACCCAACTGGGTCCAATGAGCAGTTCTTC. The gene calls are TRBV6-5 and TRBJ2-1, with D unresolved. Deletions cut 8 bases from V and 6 bases from J, with 17 bases between. The germline V gene has CDR1 MNHEY and CDR2 SVGAGI. The CDR3 extends over 14 amino acids.

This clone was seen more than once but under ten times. CDR3 in amino acids: CAWTLGQGAKGNTIYF. The CDR3 coding sequence is TGTGCCTGGACCCTCGGACAGGGGGCGAAGGGAAACACCATATATTTT. This rearrangement joins TRBV30 to TRBJ1-3, with TRBD1 identical over 11 bases. The CDR3 length is 16 residues. V gave up 4 bases and J gave up 4 bases; unmatched junction bases: 9. Per germline, CDR1 GTSNPN and CDR2 SVGIG (reference sequence).

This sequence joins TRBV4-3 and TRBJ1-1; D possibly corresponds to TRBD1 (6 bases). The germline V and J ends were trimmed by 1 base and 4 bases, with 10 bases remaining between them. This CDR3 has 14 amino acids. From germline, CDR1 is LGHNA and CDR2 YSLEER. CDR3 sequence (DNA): TGCGCCAGCAGCCAAGGGCAGGGGAGCACTGAAGCTTTCTTT. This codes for CASSQGQGSTEAFF.

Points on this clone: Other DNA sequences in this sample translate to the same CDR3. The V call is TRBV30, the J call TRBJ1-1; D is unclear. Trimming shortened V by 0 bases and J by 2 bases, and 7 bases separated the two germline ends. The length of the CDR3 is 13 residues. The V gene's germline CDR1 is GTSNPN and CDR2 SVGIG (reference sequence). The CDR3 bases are TGTGCCTGGAGTGTTCAGGAAAACACTGAAGCTTTCTTT. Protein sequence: CAWSVQENTEAFF.

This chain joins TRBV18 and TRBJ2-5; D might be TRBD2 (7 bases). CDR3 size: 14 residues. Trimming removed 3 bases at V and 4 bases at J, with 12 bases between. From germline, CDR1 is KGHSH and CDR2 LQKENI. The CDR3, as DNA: TGTGCCAGCTCACCGGGAGGGGGTCGAGAGACCCAGTACTTC. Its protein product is CASSPGGGRETQYF.

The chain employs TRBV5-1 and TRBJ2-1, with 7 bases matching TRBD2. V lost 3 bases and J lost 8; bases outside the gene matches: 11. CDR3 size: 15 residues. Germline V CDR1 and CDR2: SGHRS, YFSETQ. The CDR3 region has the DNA TGCGCCAGCAGCTCGGCGGCGGGACTATTCGATGAGCAGTTCTTC. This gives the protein CASSSAAGLFDEQFF.

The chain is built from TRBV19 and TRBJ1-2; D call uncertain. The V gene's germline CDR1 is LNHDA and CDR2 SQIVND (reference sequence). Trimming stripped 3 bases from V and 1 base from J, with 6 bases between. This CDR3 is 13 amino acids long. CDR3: CASSIVGNYGYTF. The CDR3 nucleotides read TGTGCCAGTAGTATCGTGGGTAACTATGGCTACACCTTC.

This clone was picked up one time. The CDR3 nucleotides are TGTGCCTGCGACAGGGAGGGGGAAAAACTGTTTTTT. Its protein product is CACDREGEKLFF. The chain is built from TRBV30 and TRBJ1-4, with 7 bases lining up with TRBD1. The V gene end was trimmed by 6 bases and the J gene end by 8 bases; junction bases not matched to a gene: 6. The CDR3 runs 12 residues. Per germline, CDR1 GTSNPN and CDR2 SVGIG (reference sequence). Full variable domain (rest looked up from reference TRBV30 and TRBJ1-4): SQTIHQWPATLVQPVGSPLSLECTVEGTSNPNLYWYRQAAGRGLQLLFYSVGIGQISSEVPQNLSASRPQDRQFILSSKKLLLSDSGFYLCACDREGEKLFFGSGTQLSVL.

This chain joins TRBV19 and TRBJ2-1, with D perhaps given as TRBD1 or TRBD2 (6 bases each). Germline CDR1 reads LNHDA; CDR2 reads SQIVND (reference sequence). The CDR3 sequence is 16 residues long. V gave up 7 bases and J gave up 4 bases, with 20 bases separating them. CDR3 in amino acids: CASKPQQGLGYNEQFF. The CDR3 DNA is TGTGCCAGTAAACCTCAACAGGGACTGGGTTACAATGAGCAGTTCTTC. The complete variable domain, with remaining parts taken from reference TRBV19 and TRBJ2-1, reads DGGITQSPKYLFRKEGQNVTLSCEQNLNHDAMYWYRQDPGQGLRLIYYSQIVNDFQKGDIAEGYSVSREKKESFPLTVTSAQKNPTAFYLCASKPQQGLGYNEQFFGPGTRLTVL.

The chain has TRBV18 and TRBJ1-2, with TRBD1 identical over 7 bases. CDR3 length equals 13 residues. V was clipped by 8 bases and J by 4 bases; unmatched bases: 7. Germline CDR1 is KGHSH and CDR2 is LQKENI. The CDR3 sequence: CASAEGAVYGYTF. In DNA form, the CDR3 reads TGTGCCAGCGCGGAGGGGGCTGTCTATGGCTACACCTTC.

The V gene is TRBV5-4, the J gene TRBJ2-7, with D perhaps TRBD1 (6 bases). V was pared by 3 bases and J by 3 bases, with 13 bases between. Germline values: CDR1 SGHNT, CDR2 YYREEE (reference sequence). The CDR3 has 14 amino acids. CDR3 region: CASSSSQGFYEQYF. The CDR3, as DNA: TGTGCCAGCAGCTCCTCTCAGGGGTTCTACGAGCAGTACTTC.

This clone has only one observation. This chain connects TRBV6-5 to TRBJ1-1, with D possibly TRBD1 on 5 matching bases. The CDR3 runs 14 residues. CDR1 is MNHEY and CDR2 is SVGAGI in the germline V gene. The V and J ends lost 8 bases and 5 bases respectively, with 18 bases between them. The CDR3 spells CASRAGLGETEAFF. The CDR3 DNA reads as TGTGCCAGCCGGGCAGGCTTGGGGGAAACTGAAGCTTTCTTT.

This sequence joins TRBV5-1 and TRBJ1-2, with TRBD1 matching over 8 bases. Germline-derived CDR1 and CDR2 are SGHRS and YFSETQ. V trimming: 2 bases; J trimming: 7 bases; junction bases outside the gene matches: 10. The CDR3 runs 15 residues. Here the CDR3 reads CASSLSTGQGSGYTF. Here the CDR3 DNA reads TGCGCCAGCAGCTTATCAACTGGACAGGGCAGTGGCTACACCTTC.

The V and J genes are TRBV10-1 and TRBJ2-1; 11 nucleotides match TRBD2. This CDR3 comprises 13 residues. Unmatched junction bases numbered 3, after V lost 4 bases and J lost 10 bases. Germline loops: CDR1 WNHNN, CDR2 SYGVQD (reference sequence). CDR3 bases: TGCGCCAGCAGTGGGTGGACTAGCGGGGAGCAGTTCTTC. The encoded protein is CASSGWTSGEQFF.

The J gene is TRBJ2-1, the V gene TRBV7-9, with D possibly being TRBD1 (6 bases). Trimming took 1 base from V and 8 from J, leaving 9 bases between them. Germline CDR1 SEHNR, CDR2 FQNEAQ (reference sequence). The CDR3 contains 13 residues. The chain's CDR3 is CASSLVSGDEQFF. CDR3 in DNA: TGTGCCAGCAGCTTAGTGTCAGGGGATGAGCAGTTCTTC.

DNA for the CDR3: TGTGCCAGCGCTAGGGGCACTGAAGCTTTCTTT. Its translation is CASARGTEAFF. The chain links TRBV7-9 to TRBJ1-1, with D possibly TRBD1 on 5 matching bases. Germline V gene data show CDR1 as SEHNR and CDR2 as FQNEAQ (reference sequence). This CDR3 is built from 11 residues. The V end lost 8 bases, the J end lost 4 bases, and 8 bases lay between the germline ends. The full variable domain, rest sourced from reference TRBV7-9 and TRBJ1-1, is DTGVSQNPRHKITKRGQNVTFRCDPISEHNRLYWYRQTLGQGPEFLTYFQNEAQLEKSRLLSDRFSAERPKGSFSTLEIQRTEQGDSAMYLCASARGTEAFFGQGTRLTVV.